This TCR beta chain is drawn from a study of MAIT cells during Salmonella Paratyphi A infection (TCRdb year 2017). Summary of the overall study and its limitations: The availability of volunteer samples limited the sample sizes, but these sizes were considered adequate to detect differences between groups. MAIT TRBV usage was oligoclonal with a preference for TRBV20 and TRBV6, and infection appeared not to change this usage. Compared with healthy controls, diagnosed volunteers had more expansion or contraction among the top five MAIT clonotypes (roughly 0.5 versus 0.14), a finding that suggests the repertoire is reshaped by infection.

This clonotype is categorized as large (0.1 to 1%). Its antigen is currently not known. One base away there is no much larger clone; base qualities are not given. The CDR3 starts with the cysteine, ends with the phenylalanine, and has 14 residues. CDR3 DNA is the only sequence kept; it has 42 bases, read in frame from the first base. The V end loses 2 bases and the J end loses 4 bases, and a stretch of 11 bases separates them. CDR1 and CDR2, per the germline V gene, are MNHNS and SASEGT. The intended sense of this specimen's time point label: healthy control second sampling, 21 days after first. MAIT cells, defined as Valpha7.2+ CD161+ T cells, were identified and sorted by flow cytometry. The healthy adult controls were either laboratory volunteers or leukocyte cones from the national blood and transplant service. For RNA extraction, roughly 5,000 to 10,000 MAIT cells from each sample were sorted straight into RNAqueous-Micro lysis buffer. Unchallenged healthy controls were sampled twice, less than 25 days apart, as a control for MAIT repertoire stability. Lymphoprep gradient centrifugation was used to isolate peripheral blood mononuclear cells from blood samples and leukocyte cones. Cell sorting used a BD FACSAria Fusion or BD FACSAria III sorter.

The protocol used for the library was 5' RACE. Two rounds of PCR with Phusion High-Fidelity polymerase amplified TCRbeta, with sample-specific barcodes added in the primers. To build the TCRbeta libraries, template-switch cDNA synthesis was carried out using SMARTScribe reverse transcriptase along with a TRBC-specific primer. After barcoding, samples were pooled and then prepared using the NEBNext Ultra DNA Library Prep Kit for Illumina. Sequencing of libraries was performed on an Illumina MiSeq with the MiSeq reagent kit v2, 300 cycles. From the authors' description of their analysis: Reads were demultiplexed by barcode with Jemultiplexer and aligned with MiTCR using default parameters. Non-functional sequences were filtered out with VDJtools, and clonotypes were defined by amino acid sequence, with frequencies based on assigned sequence reads. The clonal space homeostasis analysis grouped clonotypes by frequency into over-represented (0.05-1), large, medium and small bins. The public reads were reanalyzed by TCRdb: fastp trimming at Q25, MiXCR alignment, in-frame beta chains only. Entries are consolidated by CDR3 protein sequence, retaining the most common genes and DNA. The V and J calls and clone size are TCRdb's, not the authors'. In this sample the table shows several hundred distinct CDR3 sequences, 37% of which occur a single time. In total, the top ten clones hold approximately 86% of the sample.

The sequence derives from an adult in good health. The rearranged chain carries TRBV6-1 and TRBJ1-2, with no D gene named confidently. The sample comprised MAIT cells from PBMCs. Read as DNA, the sequence is TGTGCCAGCAGTGAAAAGGCGGAGGGCTATGGCTACACCTTC. This encodes CASSEKAEGYGYTF.